These T cell receptor beta chains were read from a single sample in a study of blood T cell repertoires in COVID-19. TCRdb's table, derived via immunoSEQ multiplex PCR, lists solely in-frame clones and lacks some. This repertoire shows 300,000 to 400,000 clones, around nine tenths found once; its top ten account for 2.6%. The sequenced sample was PBMCs or T cells enriched from blood (not recorded which). These receptors were taken from a man aged 60 to 69 who had recovered from COVID-19. Both conserved end residues are part of each CDR3. A D gene is named only where the DNA matches it firmly. Size is stated for part of the rows, as once, few or many counts, or as a class when the clone is expanded.

abundance	d_gene	j_gene	v_gene	CDR3nt	CDR3aa
.	.	TRBJ2-3	TRBV6-5	TGTGCCAGCAGTTACTCTCTTGGGGGCCCAGATACGCAGTATTTT	CASSYSLGGPDTQYF
.	TRBD1	TRBJ1-2	TRBV24-1	TGTGCCACCAGTGATGCGACAGGGAACTATGGCTACACCTTC	CATSDATGNYGYTF
once	TRBD1	TRBJ1-4	TRBV30	TGTGCCTGGAGTGTTTGGGGGACAGCTGAAAAACTGTTTTTT	CAWSVWGTAEKLFF
once	TRBD1	TRBJ1-6	TRBV5-1	TGCGCCAGCAGTAACAATCCGGGACAGGGGAATACCTATAATTCACCCCTCCACTTT	CASSNNPGQGNTYNSPLHF
.	TRBD2	TRBJ2-1	TRBV27	TGTGCCAGCAGTTTAGGGGCGGGGGGGAACTACAATGAGCAGTTCTTC	CASSLGAGGNYNEQFF
.	TRBD1	TRBJ1-2	TRBV30	TGTGCCTGGAGTGTTAGTAGGACAGGGGGAAGCTACACCTTC	CAWSVSRTGGSYTF
.	.	TRBJ2-1	TRBV6-1	TGTGCCAGCAGTGAATTTTTGGGAGCGGGGTTCTTC	CASSEFLGAGFF
once	.	TRBJ1-6	TRBV6-5	TGTGCCAGCAGTTACCAACGACAGGAAAATTCACCCCTCCACTTT	CASSYQRQENSPLHF
.	TRBD2	TRBJ2-2	TRBV4-1	TGCGCCAGCAGCCAACCGCCTAGCGGGAGTTTTGGGGAGCTGTTTTTT	CASSQPPSGSFGELFF
.	.	TRBJ1-5	TRBV18	TGTGCCAGCTCACCAAAAAGGGTGGGAGATCAGCCCCAGCATTTT	CASSPKRVGDQPQHF
.	TRBD1	TRBJ1-2	TRBV5-4	TGTGCCAGCAGCTTTCAGGGGGCGGATGACTATGGCTACACCTTC	CASSFQGADDYGYTF
once	.	TRBJ1-1	TRBV6-5	TGTGCCAGCGCCGGACAGTCTGAAGCTTTCTTT	CASAGQSEAFF
.	TRBD1	TRBJ1-2	TRBV6-5	TGTGCCAGCAGTTACTCACGGACAGGGCAAGGAGGCTACACCTTC	CASSYSRTGQGGYTF
once	.	TRBJ1-2	TRBV19	TGTGCCAGTACCTCAGACCAGGGGTTTGGTGGCTACACCTTC	CASTSDQGFGGYTF
.	.	TRBJ2-5	TRBV11-3	TGTGCCAGCAGCCGACAGCAACAAGAGACCCAGTACTTC	CASSRQQQETQYF
.	.	TRBJ1-1	TRBV10-3	TGTGCCATCAGTGAATCAGTGGGCAGGGGAGCTTTCTTT	CAISESVGRGAFF
.	TRBD1	TRBJ2-5	TRBV27	TGTGCCAGCAGTTTACAGGGGACAGGGGGTCGGACCCAGTACTTC	CASSLQGTGGRTQYF
few	TRBD1	TRBJ1-3	TRBV7-2	TGTGCCAGCAGCCCACGGACAGGGACTGGAAACACCATATATTTT	CASSPRTGTGNTIYF
.	TRBD2	TRBJ2-1	TRBV29-1	TGCAGCGTGCCACATAGTGGCGGGGGGTTGAATGAGCAGTTCTTC	CSVPHSGGGLNEQFF
.	.	TRBJ2-5	TRBV5-5	TGTGCCAGCAGCTTGGTGGATTGGGGCAGGCAAGAGACCCAGTACTTC	CASSLVDWGRQETQYF
.	TRBD1	TRBJ2-1	TRBV4-3	TGCGCCAGCAGCCCCGGGACAGGGATTGGGAATGAGCAGTTCTTC	CASSPGTGIGNEQFF
.	TRBD1	TRBJ2-3	TRBV28	TGTGCCAGCAGTAGCCCTGGACAGGGGGCACCAGATACGCAGTATTTT	CASSSPGQGAPDTQYF
.	TRBD1	TRBJ1-1	TRBV29-1	TGCAGCGTTGAGGGTAGGACAGGGGCGTCTGAAGCTTTCTTT	CSVEGRTGASEAFF
.	.	TRBJ1-1	TRBV29-1	TGCAGCGTTGGGGCCAACCAGGGGTACACTGAAGCTTTCTTT	CSVGANQGYTEAFF
.	.	TRBJ1-5	TRBV19	TGTGCCAGTAGTATTAACAGCAGAATTGATCAGCCCCAGCATTTT	CASSINSRIDQPQHF
.	.	TRBJ1-5	TRBV4-1	TGCGCCAGCAGCCAAACTCCTTATAGCAATCAGCCCCAGCATTTT	CASSQTPYSNQPQHF
.	.	TRBJ1-6	TRBV4-2	TGTGCCAGCAGCCACAGGGGCAGCTCCTATAATTCACCCCTCCACTTT	CASSHRGSSYNSPLHF
.	.	TRBJ2-5	TRBV13	TGTGCCAGCAGCTTTAGAGGGCAAGAGACCCAGTACTTC	CASSFRGQETQYF
.	TRBD1	TRBJ1-2	TRBV10-3	TGTGCCATCAGTGAGAGAGACAGGGGGATTTTAGGCTACACCTTC	CAISERDRGILGYTF
once	.	TRBJ1-1	TRBV3-1/TRBV3-2	TGTGCCAGCAGCCAAGTCCAGGGGAACACTGAAGCTTTCTTT	CASSQVQGNTEAFF
.	.	TRBJ1-6	TRBV12-3/TRBV12-4	TGTGCCAGCGCTCTGGGGGGGGCTTCACCCCTCCACTTT	CASALGGASPLHF
.	.	TRBJ2-1	TRBV10-3	TGTGCCATCAGTAAGTCGCCAATCCCGGACACCAATGAGCAGTTCTTC	CAISKSPIPDTNEQFF
.	TRBD1	TRBJ2-3	TRBV7-8	TGTGCCAGCAGCCGCCGGGACAGGGAAAAATCAGATACGCAGTATTTT	CASSRRDREKSDTQYF
.	TRBD1	TRBJ2-4	TRBV6-5	TGTGCCAGCAGTTACGAGACAGGGAGTATTCAGTACTTC	CASSYETGSIQYF
.	TRBD1	TRBJ1-2	TRBV7-9	TGTGCCAGCAGCCCGGGACAGGAACTATACCAGATTTATGGCTACACCTTC	CASSPGQELYQIYGYTF
.	TRBD2	TRBJ2-7	TRBV4-1	TGCGCCAGCAGCCAGGATGGGACTAGCGGGATTGAGCAGTACTTC	CASSQDGTSGIEQYF
once	TRBD2	TRBJ2-7	TRBV30	TGTGCCTGGAGCGCCCCAACTAGCGGTTCCTACGAGCAGTACTTC	CAWSAPTSGSYEQYF
.	.	TRBJ1-5	TRBV4-1	TGCGCCAGCAGCCAAGATTCCGGGGTCGGGCCCCAGCATTTT	CASSQDSGVGPQHF
.	TRBD1	TRBJ1-6	TRBV5-1	TGCGCCAGCAGCCAGGACAGGGGGTATAATTCACCCCTCCACTTT	CASSQDRGYNSPLHF
.	TRBD1	TRBJ2-1	TRBV19	TGTGCCAGTAGTATAGGAACAGGGGGCAATGAGCAGTTCTTC	CASSIGTGGNEQFF
.	.	TRBJ1-2	TRBV19	TGTGCCAGTAGTGCGGGGGAAAGGCGTACTAAAGGCTACACCTTC	CASSAGERRTKGYTF
.	TRBD1	TRBJ1-2	TRBV9	TGTGCCAGCAGCCTGAGGACAGGGGGTTCCTATGGCTACACCTTC	CASSLRTGGSYGYTF
.	TRBD2	TRBJ2-1	TRBV29-1	TGCAGCACACCCGGGACTAGCGGGAGGGCCCATGAGCAGTTCTTC	CSTPGTSGRAHEQFF
.	TRBD2	TRBJ2-1	TRBV10-3	TGTGCCATCAGTGAGCGTACTAGCGGGGTCGGGTTCTTC	CAISERTSGVGFF
once	TRBD2	TRBJ2-1	TRBV9	TGTGCCAGCAGCGTAGCTCTAGCGGGGGTCGACGGCCATGAGCAGTTCTTC	CASSVALAGVDGHEQFF
.	TRBD2	TRBJ2-2	TRBV4-3	TGCGCCAGCAGCAAGGCTCTAGCGGGGGCCGGGGAGCTGTTTTTT	CASSKALAGAGELFF
.	TRBD1	TRBJ2-1	TRBV3-1/TRBV3-2	TGTGCCAGCAGCCAGGGGACAGGGGAGTTCTTC	CASSQGTGEFF
.	.	TRBJ1-1	TRBV7-9	TGTGCCAGCAGCTTAATGTTTCAAGGGGTTCCACGGACTGAAGCTTTCTTT	CASSLMFQGVPRTEAFF
.	.	TRBJ2-3	TRBV3-1/TRBV3-2	TGTGCCAGCAGCCAAGAGGGGCAGGGATCTACAGATACGCAGTATTTT	CASSQEGQGSTDTQYF
.	.	TRBJ2-7	TRBV3-1/TRBV3-2	TGTGCCAGCAGCCAACGACACCGCGAGCAGTACTTC	CASSQRHREQYF
.	TRBD2	TRBJ2-5	TRBV2	TGTGCCAGCAGTCTTTCATTTGCGGGGGGGCCTTTGGAGACCCAGTACTTC	CASSLSFAGGPLETQYF
.	.	TRBJ1-5	TRBV9	TGTGCCAGCAGCGTAGGACAGGTGCTTCAGCCCCAGCATTTT	CASSVGQVLQPQHF
.	.	TRBJ2-1	TRBV7-9	TGTGCCAGCAGCGCGAGGGAGGGGGACTCCTACAATGAGCAGTTCTTC	CASSAREGDSYNEQFF
.	.	TRBJ1-2	TRBV10-1	TGCGCCAGCAGCGAGCCAGCGGCGGGGGACTATGGCTACACCTTC	CASSEPAAGDYGYTF
.	.	TRBJ2-2	TRBV19	TGTGCCAGTAGTCCCGGGACAACGAACACCGGGGAGCTGTTTTTT	CASSPGTTNTGELFF